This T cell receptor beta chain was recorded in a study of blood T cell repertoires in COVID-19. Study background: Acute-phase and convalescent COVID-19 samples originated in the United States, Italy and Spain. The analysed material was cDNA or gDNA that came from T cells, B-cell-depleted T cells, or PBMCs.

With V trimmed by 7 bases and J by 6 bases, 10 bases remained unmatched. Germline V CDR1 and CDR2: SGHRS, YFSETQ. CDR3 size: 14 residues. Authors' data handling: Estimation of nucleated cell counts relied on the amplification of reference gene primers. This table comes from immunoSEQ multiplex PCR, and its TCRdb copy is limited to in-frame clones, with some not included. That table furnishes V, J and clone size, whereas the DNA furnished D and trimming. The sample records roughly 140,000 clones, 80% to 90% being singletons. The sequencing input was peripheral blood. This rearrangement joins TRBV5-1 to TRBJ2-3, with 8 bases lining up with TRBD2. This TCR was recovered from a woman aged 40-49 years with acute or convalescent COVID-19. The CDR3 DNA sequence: TGCGCCAGCGGGGAGGTTAGCGGGGCGGATACGCAGTATTTT. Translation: CASGEVSGADTQYF.